The source of this T cell receptor (beta chain) is a study of Ad26.COV2.S vaccination and SARS-CoV-2 variants. About the study: Donor was assigned to the Ad26.COV2.S arm of trial COV1001.

Study-level results: Non-spike TCR breadth was similar in vaccine and placebo recipients.

Trimming took off 1 base at V and 7 bases at J, with 10 bases between the two ends. The CDR3 length is 14 residues. The germline V gene has CDR1 LNHNV and CDR2 YYDKDF (reference sequence). Clones were sequenced by immunoSEQ multiplex PCR, and TCRdb holds only the in-frame ones, with some missing. The table shows 400,000 to 450,000 clones, with about nine tenths occurring only once. About this clone itself: Its antigen remains unidentified.

Treatment reported: 19 received Ad26.COV2.S at low or high dose, single or two shots; several received placebo; per-sample allocation not given. Material that was analyzed had been drawn on day 63 after the first vaccine or placebo injection. Donation came from an adult in Boston who was aged 18-55 years. Its platform was an Ad26 vector, and its expressed antigen was Wuhan-strain SARS-CoV-2 spike. The sequencing here drew on peripheral blood, taken in a trial of Ad26.COV2.S vaccine versus placebo. This chain uses TRBV15 with TRBJ1-4; D not resolved. The receptor comes from a person between 18 and 65 years old who received the Ad26.COV2.S COVID-19 vaccine or a placebo. CDR3 bases: TGTGCCACCAGCAGAGCTATTTGGGGTGAAAAACTGTTTTTT. Translating it yields CATSRAIWGEKLFF.